This T cell receptor beta chain was observed in a study of T cells in women clearing cervical HPV infection. About the research overall: Case blood was drawn when the lesion was first found; control blood after infection became undetectable.

Average input was roughly 1,200 ng genomic DNA for immunoSEQ TCR beta CDR3 amplification. Some clones are missing from TCRdb's copy, which holds only in-frame ones; the method was immunoSEQ multiplex PCR. This sample's clone table lists about 36,000 clones. In germline, CDR1 is MNHEY, CDR2 SVGEGT. V was clipped by 2 bases and J by 3 bases; unmatched bases: 7. The CDR3 runs 16 residues. Comment on this clone: The CDR3 end falls 3 residues outside the read, so it is completed with the germline J gene.

The source is a woman between 18 and 75 years old with a cervical HPV16 infection that either progressed to CIN3+ or cleared (not recorded which). The chain couples TRBV6-2 or TRBV6-3 to TRBJ2-7; TRBD1 matches at 10 bases. Input material: blood buffy coat. The sequenced part of the CDR3 DNA is TGTGCCAGCAGTTACAGGGGACAGGGGAAATACTACGAG. Translating gives CASSYRGQGKYYE. The full CDR3 is CASSYRGQGKYYEQYF.